Below, 24 T cell receptor beta chains from the same sample are listed, as sequenced in a study of OX40 agonist ivuxolimab in advanced cancers. Only in-frame clones appear in the TCRdb table, and some are missing; sequencing was by immunoSEQ multiplex PCR. The sample carries tens of thousands of clones, roughly nine tenths recorded once. Material: CD4+ or CD8+ T cells sorted from blood, obtained in a trial of the OX40 agonist ivuxolimab. These receptors were collected from an adult with an advanced solid tumor such as melanoma, head and neck, liver or kidney cancer.

The chain's CDR3 is CASRGQGDLTGELFF. The CDR3 coding sequence is TGTGCCAGCAGAGGACAGGGCGATCTAACCGGGGAGCTGTTTTTT. The gene calls are TRBV27 and TRBJ2-2, with 8 bases identical to TRBD1. V was clipped by 6 bases and J by 5 bases; unmatched bases: 8. The germline CDR1 and CDR2 sequences are MNHEY and SMNVEV (reference sequence). The CDR3 runs 15 residues.

The chain combines TRBV4-2 with TRBJ1-2; a possible D gene is TRBD1 (6 bases). Germline V CDR1 and CDR2: LGHNA, YNFKEQ. This CDR3 comprises 15 residues. The V and J ends lost 4 bases and 8 bases respectively, with 20 bases between them. The CDR3 coding sequence is TGTGCCAGCAGCCCTGGTGGGGGCGCGCAGGGGGGCTACACCTTC. This sequence encodes CASSPGGGAQGGYTF.

The rearrangement joins TRBV5-6 to TRBJ2-1; TRBD1 aligns across 12 bases. The germline V gene has CDR1 SGHDT and CDR2 YYEEEE. CDR3 length equals 15 residues. Trimming cost V 0 bases and J 5 bases; bases outside gene matches: 0. The CDR3 coding sequence is TGTGCCAGCAGCTTGGGGGACAGGGGGCACAATGAGCAGTTCTTC. Protein sequence: CASSLGDRGHNEQFF.

The chain recombines TRBV6-5 with TRBJ2-4; D is possibly TRBD1 (5 bases). Germline V CDR1 and CDR2: MNHEY, SVGAGI. The CDR3 sequence is 13 residues long. The V end lost 6 bases, the J end lost 8 bases, and 14 bases lay between the germline ends. CDR3 DNA: TGTGCCAGCAGGGGCTTCAGGGCGGACATTCAGTACTTC. As protein: CASRGFRADIQYF.

V and J are TRBV9 and TRBJ2-1; D call uncertain. V lost 0 bases and J lost 7, with 5 bases in between. Germline V gives CDR1 SGDLS, CDR2 YYNGEE. CDR3 length: 12 residues. Written as DNA, the CDR3 is TGTGCCAGCAGCGTAGGTGAGAATGAGCAGTTCTTC. Translating gives CASSVGENEQFF.

This chain links TRBV6-1 with TRBJ2-5; a possible D gene is TRBD1 (5 bases). The CDR3 has 10 residues. V lost 8 bases and J 5 bases, leaving 6 bases between the germline ends. Germline V gives CDR1 MNHNS, CDR2 SASEGT. The DNA of the CDR3 is TGTGCCAGCCAGGGCGAGACCCAGTACTTC. It translates to CASQGETQYF.

J is TRBJ2-2 and V is TRBV27; D unclear. Trimming left V 6 bases short and J 0 bases short, with 14 bases between. The CDR3 loop spans 16 amino acids. Germline CDR1 reads MNHEY; CDR2 reads SMNVEV (reference sequence). CDR3: CASREDLYSNTGELFF. The DNA of the CDR3 is TGTGCCAGCAGAGAGGATCTCTATTCGAACACCGGGGAGCTGTTTTTT.

This rearrangement joins TRBV7-6 to TRBJ1-4, with TRBD1 matching 10 bases. The CDR3 has 17 amino acids. V dropped 4 bases and J dropped 5; count of bases not matched to a gene: 10. Germline CDR1 reads SGHVS; CDR2 reads FNYEAQ. CDR3 DNA sequence: TGTGCCAGCAGCTCCCCGGGACAGGGGTACTCGAATGAAAAACTGTTTTTT. The encoded protein is CASSSPGQGYSNEKLFF.

This clone was counted only a few times. The rearrangement joins TRBV29-1 to TRBJ2-7; TRBD2 matches at 7 bases. The ends lost 1 base at V and 4 bases at J; junction bases unmatched: 10. The CDR3 is 15 amino acids. Looked up from germline, CDR1 is SQVTM and CDR2 is ANQGSEA. CDR3 sequence (DNA): TGCAGCGTTGAAGCTCCCGGGGGGATACGGTACGAGCAGTACTTC. Its translation: CSVEAPGGIRYEQYF.

The gene calls are TRBV6-5 and TRBJ1-5, with D hard to call. The CDR3 covers 14 residues. Looked up from germline, CDR1 is MNHEY and CDR2 is SVGAGI. Trimming removed 6 bases at V and 2 bases at J, with 11 bases between. The CDR3 DNA is TGTGCCAGCAGGTCTTGGGATGGCAATCAGCCCCAGCATTTT. This codes for CASRSWDGNQPQHF.

V gene TRBV28 combines with J gene TRBJ2-2; no firm D call. CDR1 and CDR2 from the germline V gene are MDHEN and SYDVKM. Trimming removed 6 bases from V and 4 bases from J, with 9 bases in between. The CDR3 consists of 13 residues. DNA for the CDR3: TGTGCCAGCAGCGTGGTCGGCACCGGGGAGCTGTTTTTT. Translating it yields CASSVVGTGELFF.

The chain links TRBV6-5 to TRBJ1-1; D uncertain. CDR1 is MNHEY, CDR2 SVGAGI, per germline. CDR3 length: 15 residues. The V and J ends lost 6 bases and 4 bases respectively, with 18 bases between them. The CDR3 bases are TGTGCCAGCAGCTACGGGGAATTGGGAATCACTGAAGCTTTCTTT. It is translated as CASSYGELGITEAFF.

V usage is TRBV5-1 and J usage is TRBJ1-2, with D maybe TRBD1 (5 bases). With 4 bases removed from V and 1 base from J, the gap between germline ends came to 23 bases. Germline CDR1 is SGHRS and CDR2 is YFSETQ. The CDR3 is 18 amino acids. In nucleotides, the CDR3 is TGCGCCAGCAGCGAGCTTTTCGGCCGGGACCGGTTTAACTATGGCTACACCTTC. Translation: CASSELFGRDRFNYGYTF. The whole variable domain, remainder taken from reference TRBV5-1 and TRBJ1-2, is KAGVTQTPRYLIKTRGQQVTLSCSPISGHRSVSWYQQTPGQGLQFLFEYFSETQRNKGNFPGRFSGRQFSNSRSEMNVSTLELGDSALYLCASSELFGRDRFNYGYTFGSGTRLTVV.

This sequence joins TRBV7-8 and TRBJ2-7; TRBD2 might be the D (5 bases). The CDR3 has 14 residues. The V gene lost 2 bases and the J gene lost 3 bases, with 11 bases spanning the gap. Germline CDR1 SGHVS, CDR2 FQNEAQ. The CDR3 DNA follows: TGTGCCAGCAGCTTACTCGAGGGAGTCTACGAGCAGTACTTC. Translation gives CASSLLEGVYEQYF.

CDR3 sequence: CSVEDGTHNYGYTF. DNA of the CDR3: TGCAGCGTTGAAGACGGGACACACAACTATGGCTACACCTTC. The rearrangement links TRBV29-1 to TRBJ1-2, with D possibly being TRBD1 (6 bases). In germline, CDR1 is SQVTM, CDR2 ANQGSEA. This CDR3 comprises 14 residues. V was pared by 0 bases and J by 2 bases, with 10 bases between.

This clone is a singleton in its sample. This rearrangement joins TRBV7-9 to TRBJ2-3; TRBD1 or TRBD2 may be the D gene (5 bases each). This CDR3 comprises 15 residues. Per the germline V gene, CDR1 is SEHNR and CDR2 is FQNEAQ (reference sequence). The germline V and J ends were trimmed by 5 bases and 8 bases, with 20 bases remaining between them. Here the CDR3 reads CASSRDPPTWGTQYF. The CDR3 DNA is TGTGCCAGCAGCCGGGACCCCCCGACCTGGGGTACGCAGTATTTT.

This rearrangement joins TRBV6-5 to TRBJ2-7; the D is unclear. V was trimmed by 0 bases and J by 7 bases, leaving 7 bases between them. The CDR3 covers 12 residues. Germline values: CDR1 MNHEY, CDR2 SVGAGI. CDR3 region: CASSYSLREQYF. CDR3 DNA: TGTGCCAGCAGTTACTCGCTCCGGGAGCAGTACTTC.

V usage is TRBV28 and J usage is TRBJ1-6, with 9 positions matching TRBD1. Per the germline V gene, CDR1 is MDHEN and CDR2 is SYDVKM. There are 16 residues in the CDR3. The V and J ends lost 4 bases and 9 bases, in that order; junction bases with no gene match: 10. This CDR3 is CASSYDRGVFTSPLHF. CDR3 coding DNA: TGTGCCAGCAGTTACGACAGGGGGGTCTTTACTTCACCCCTCCACTTT.

The chain carries TRBV13 and TRBJ2-1; 7 bases map to TRBD2. Germline assignment: CDR1 PRHDT and CDR2 FYEKMQ (reference sequence). The CDR3 runs 18 residues. Trimming at V came to 3 bases and at J to 0 bases, leaving 11 bases not matched to a gene. CDR3 nucleotide sequence: TGTGCCAGCAGCTTCTCCCTGGGGGGGTACGGCTCCTACAATGAGCAGTTCTTC. Residues: CASSFSLGGYGSYNEQFF. Together with reference TRBV13 and TRBJ2-1, the CDR3 gives the full variable domain: AAGVIQSPRHLIKEKRETATLKCYPIPRHDTVYWYQQGPGQDPQFLISFYEKMQSDKGSIPDRFSAQQFSDYHSELNMSSLELGDSALYFCASSFSLGGYGSYNEQFFGPGTRLTVL.

This chain connects TRBV11-2 to TRBJ1-1; 7 bases are a match to TRBD1. CDR1 and CDR2 from the germline V gene are SGHAT and FQNNGV. V shed 5 bases, J shed 1 base, and the junction held 4 bases outside the gene matches. The CDR3 is made up of 14 amino acids. The CDR3 loop is CASSKYRGNTEAFF. DNA for the CDR3: TGTGCCAGCAGCAAATACAGGGGGAACACTGAAGCTTTCTTT. Full variable domain (missing parts from reference TRBV11-2 and TRBJ1-1): EAGVAQSPRYKIIEKRQSVAFWCNPISGHATLYWYQQILGQGPKLLIQFQNNGVVDDSQLPKDRFSAERLKGVDSTLKIQPAKLEDSAVYLCASSKYRGNTEAFFGQGTRLTVV.

V gene TRBV19 combines with J gene TRBJ2-2; tentative D call: TRBD2 (6 bases). V lost 11 bases and J lost 4, with 11 bases in between. This CDR3 is 12 amino acids long. CDR1 LNHDA and CDR2 SQIVND come from the germline V gene (reference sequence). CDR3 coding DNA: TGTGCCTGCGGGGTGAGCACCGGGGAGCTGTTTTTT. The encoded protein is CACGVSTGELFF.

This clone occurred a few times. The CDR3 DNA is TGTGCCAGCAGCTTACGCGGACAGGGGAGCTCACCCCTCCACTTT. Protein product: CASSLRGQGSSPLHF. The chain uses TRBV7-3 and TRBJ1-6, with 9 bases aligning to TRBD1. The CDR3 totals 15 residues. After removal of 2 bases from V and 10 bases from J, the junction contained 6 bases not matched to a gene. Germline CDR1 SGHTA, CDR2 FQGTGA. Full variable domain (rest looked up from reference TRBV7-3 and TRBJ1-6): GAGVSQTPSNKVTEKGKYVELRCDPISGHTALYWYRQSLGQGPEFLIYFQGTGAADDSGLPNDRFFAVRPEGSVSTLKIQRTERGDSAVYLCASSLRGQGSSPLHFGNGTRLTVT.

J is TRBJ1-1 and V is TRBV10-1; tentatively, D is TRBD1 (5 bases). The germline V gene has CDR1 WNHNN and CDR2 SYGVQD (reference sequence). V was pared by 4 bases and J by 5 bases, with 11 bases between. This CDR3 region has 13 residues. The DNA for the CDR3 is TGCGCCAGCAGTGCGGGGGGAGGTACTGAAGCTTTCTTT. Translation gives CASSAGGGTEAFF.

The rearrangement joins TRBV2 to TRBJ2-5, with 8 bases matching TRBD2. CDR1 and CDR2 from the germline V gene are SNHLY and FYNNEI. The V and J ends lost 7 bases and 0 bases, in that order; junction bases with no gene match: 7. The CDR3 covers 15 residues. CDR3 DNA: TGTGCCAGCACCAAGGGACTAGAGTACCAAGAGACCCAGTACTTC. This gives the protein CASTKGLEYQETQYF.